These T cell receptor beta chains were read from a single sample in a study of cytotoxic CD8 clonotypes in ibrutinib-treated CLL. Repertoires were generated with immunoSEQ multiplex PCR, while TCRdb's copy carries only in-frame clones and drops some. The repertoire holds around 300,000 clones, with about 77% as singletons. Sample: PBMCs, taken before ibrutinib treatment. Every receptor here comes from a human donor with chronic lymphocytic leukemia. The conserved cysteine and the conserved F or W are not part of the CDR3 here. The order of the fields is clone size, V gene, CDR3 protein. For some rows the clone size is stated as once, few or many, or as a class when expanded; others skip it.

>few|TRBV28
ASSFSGNTIY
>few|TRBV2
ASGKDTFGEQY
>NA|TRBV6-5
ASSGSGIYEQY
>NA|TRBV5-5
ASSTQQGAWEKLF
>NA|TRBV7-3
ASSPTGSAEAF
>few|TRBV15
ATSRDLSYEQY
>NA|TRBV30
AWSGSPYEQY
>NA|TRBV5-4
ASSLGQKIQETQY
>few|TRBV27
ASSLSRTGGREQY
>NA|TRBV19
ASSPPTSFTDTQY
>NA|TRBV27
AQVGELF
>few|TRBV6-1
ASSEGQGIDRGYT
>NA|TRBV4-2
ASSPTLPNGETQY
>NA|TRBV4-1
ASSRTGGNSNQPQH
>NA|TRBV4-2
ASSQDLRQGDGDTQY
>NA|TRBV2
ASSEDLSEAGYT
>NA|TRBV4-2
ASSQDRAGHEY
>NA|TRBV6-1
ASSEDRGYGYT
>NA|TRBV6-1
ASSGGTDSNQPQH
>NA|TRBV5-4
ASSLPGTYPGYT
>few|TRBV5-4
ASSLIANTDTQY
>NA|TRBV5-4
ASSLQDRGDTQY
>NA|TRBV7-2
ASSLDGQTNEKLF